The 27 T cell receptor beta chains below come from one sample, sequenced in a study of cytomegalovirus exposure and HLA in healthy donors. The PCR ran on 60 Vbeta and 13 Jbeta primers. Using immunoSEQ multiplex PCR, the repertoire was profiled, and TCRdb retains in-frame clones only, with some absent. The sample table sets out 100,000 to 150,000 clones. The sequencing sample was made of PBMCs. These TCRs come from a man aged 18 to 30 in good health and CMV-seronegative.

This chain connects TRBV19 to TRBJ2-7, with a tentative D call TRBD1 (5 bases). The CDR3 contains 13 residues. Germline CDR1 is LNHDA and CDR2 is SQIVND (reference sequence). V dropped 5 bases and J dropped 3 bases, with 11 bases sitting between them. CDR3 DNA: TGTGCCAGTAGTCAAGGGGCATTCTACGAGCAGTACTTC. Its translation: CASSQGAFYEQYF. Combining the CDR3 with reference TRBV19 and TRBJ2-7 gives the whole variable domain DGGITQSPKYLFRKEGQNVTLSCEQNLNHDAMYWYRQDPGQGLRLIYYSQIVNDFQKGDIAEGYSVSREKKESFPLTVTSAQKNPTAFYLCASSQGAFYEQYFGPGTRLTVT.

CDR3 in DNA: TGTGCCAGCTCACCATTAAACAGGAAAAATGGAAACACCATATATTTT. It encodes CASSPLNRKNGNTIYF. The V gene is TRBV18, the J gene TRBJ1-3; weak D call: TRBD1 (5 bases). Trimming removed 2 bases from V and 3 bases from J, with 14 bases in between. Looked up from germline, CDR1 is KGHSH and CDR2 is LQKENI. The CDR3 totals 16 residues.

The chain joins TRBV7-3 to TRBJ1-1; the D gene is possibly TRBD1 (5 bases). The V and J ends lost 6 bases and 5 bases respectively, with 13 bases between them. CDR1 is SGHTA and CDR2 is FQGTGA in the germline V gene. This CDR3 has 13 residues. The CDR3 sequence: CASSSTRGTEAFF. The DNA for the CDR3 is TGTGCCAGCAGTTCGACTAGGGGTACTGAAGCTTTCTTT.

The chain joins TRBV28 to TRBJ1-6; 12 bases fit TRBD1. Germline CDR1 is MDHEN and CDR2 is SYDVKM. Unmatched junction bases numbered 8, after V lost 3 bases and J lost 11 bases. The CDR3 covers 16 residues. The chain's CDR3 is CASSLPQGQGAAPLHF. Here the CDR3 DNA reads TGTGCCAGCAGTTTGCCCCAGGGACAGGGGGCAGCACCCCTCCACTTT.

V gene TRBV27 combines with J gene TRBJ1-4; possibly TRBD1 for D (5 bases). The CDR3 runs to 13 residues. From germline, CDR1 is MNHEY and CDR2 SMNVEV (reference sequence). V gave up 5 bases and J gave up 8 bases, with 12 bases separating them. CDR3 residues: CASSLQDGEKLFF. In DNA form, the CDR3 reads TGTGCCAGCAGTCTACAGGATGGGGAAAAACTGTTTTTT.

J is TRBJ2-3 and V is TRBV30, with 8 bases lining up with TRBD2. This CDR3 is built from 13 residues. CDR1 is GTSNPN, CDR2 SVGIG, per germline (reference sequence). V was clipped by 2 bases and J by 5 bases; unmatched bases: 3. The DNA for the CDR3 is TGTGCCTGGAGTTTCCGGGGGGGAGATACGCAGTATTTT. Translation gives CAWSFRGGDTQYF.

The V call is TRBV5-5, the J call TRBJ2-3; TRBD2 matches at 9 bases. With 0 bases clipped from V and 2 bases from J, the junction kept 7 bases outside the gene matches. The CDR3 runs to 17 residues. Germline-derived CDR1 and CDR2 are SGHKS and YYEKEE (reference sequence). The CDR3 protein is CASSLAASGVNTDTQYF. DNA for the CDR3: TGTGCCAGCAGCTTGGCGGCTAGCGGGGTTAACACAGATACGCAGTATTTT.

The V call is TRBV28, the J call TRBJ2-7, with D possibly TRBD1 on 6 matching bases. Germline V gene data show CDR1 as MDHEN and CDR2 as SYDVKM. The CDR3 spans 15 residues. V shed 5 bases and J shed 0 bases, with 14 bases lying between them. The chain's CDR3 is CASSPLQGFSYEQYF. The CDR3 DNA reads TGTGCCAGCAGTCCTCTACAGGGTTTCTCCTACGAGCAGTACTTC. Based on the CDR3 plus reference TRBV28 and TRBJ2-7, the full variable domain is DVKVTQSSRYLVKRTGEKVFLECVQDMDHENMFWYRQDPGLGLRLIYFSYDVKMKEKGDIPEGYSVSREKKERFSLILESASTNQTSMYLCASSPLQGFSYEQYFGPGTRLTVT.

The V gene is TRBV10-2, the J gene TRBJ1-5, with D hard to call. Germline-derived CDR1 and CDR2 are WSHSY and SAAADI. The CDR3 runs 15 residues. Deletions cut 3 bases from V and 2 bases from J, with 11 bases between. In DNA form, the CDR3 reads TGCGCCAGCAGTGATCCCGGGGATGGCAATCAGCCCCAGCATTTT. It is translated as CASSDPGDGNQPQHF.

The gene calls are TRBV7-2 and TRBJ2-5, with D possibly matching TRBD1 (5 bases). Germline V gene lookup returns CDR1 SGHTA and CDR2 FQGNSA. The CDR3 is made up of 13 amino acids. V lost 2 bases to trimming and J lost 5 bases, with 9 bases between them. CDR3 region: CASSLSAGETQYF. DNA for the CDR3: TGTGCCAGCAGCTTATCAGCAGGGGAGACCCAGTACTTC. Complete variable domain (other parts from reference TRBV7-2 and TRBJ2-5): GAGVSQSPSNKVTEKGKDVELRCDPISGHTALYWYRQSLGQGLEFLIYFQGNSAPDKSGLPSDRFSAERTGGSVSTLTIQRTQQEDSAVYLCASSLSAGETQYFGPGTRLLVL.

V is TRBV7-9 and J is TRBJ1-2; a weak D match, TRBD1 (6 bases). Germline-derived CDR1 and CDR2 are SEHNR and FQNEAQ (reference sequence). The CDR3 loop spans 13 amino acids. The V end was cut by 5 bases, the J end by 3 bases, with 10 bases between. The CDR3 sequence: CASSPGVYYGYTF. CDR3 nucleotide sequence: TGTGCCAGCAGCCCAGGGGTTTACTATGGCTACACCTTC.

The genes are TRBV5-5 and TRBJ2-7, with a weak D call TRBD1 (5 bases). With 4 bases removed from V and 3 bases from J, the gap between germline ends came to 17 bases. The CDR3 runs 15 residues. Germline loops: CDR1 SGHKS, CDR2 YYEKEE (reference sequence). Written as DNA, the CDR3 is TGTGCCAGCAGCCAGAGACTGACAGTTTACTACGAGCAGTACTTC. Translating gives CASSQRLTVYYEQYF.

The chain employs TRBV29-1 and TRBJ1-1; 8 nucleotides align to TRBD1. This CDR3 is 13 amino acids long. Germline CDR1 SQVTM, CDR2 ANQGSEA. V dropped 7 bases and J dropped 7; count of bases not matched to a gene: 11. CDR3 nucleotide sequence: TGCAGCGCCGTGACAGGGGAAGCCAATGAAGCTTTCTTT. Residues: CSAVTGEANEAFF.

This rearrangement joins TRBV7-8 to TRBJ1-6; 11 bases match TRBD1. The V gene end was trimmed by 4 bases and the J gene end by 8 bases; junction bases not matched to a gene: 7. CDR3 size: 16 residues. CDR1 and CDR2 (germline): SGHVS, FQNEAQ. The CDR3 here is CASSSRGDRGYSPLHF. In DNA, the CDR3 is TGTGCCAGCAGCTCCCGAGGGGACAGGGGGTATTCACCCCTCCACTTT.

The J gene is TRBJ2-6, the V gene TRBV4-2; no clear D. The CDR3 has 16 residues. The germline CDR1 and CDR2 sequences are LGHNA and YNFKEQ. Trimming left V 4 bases short and J 1 base short, with 11 bases between. CDR3 amino acids: CASSRGDPSGANVLTF. The CDR3 nucleotides read TGTGCCAGCAGCCGAGGAGACCCATCTGGGGCCAACGTCCTGACTTTC.

For the CDR3, the DNA is TGCGCCAGCAGCCCACCCCCCACCGGACAGGGAACCCCCCATACGCAGTATTTT. It yields the protein CASSPPPTGQGTPHTQYF. The rearrangement uses TRBV4-1 and TRBJ2-3; 8 positions agree with TRBD1. The CDR3 is 18 amino acids. Germline assignment: CDR1 MGHRA and CDR2 YSYEKL. The J segment lost 7 bases and the V segment lost 4 bases, leaving 19 bases of the junction unmatched.

This chain joins TRBV6-5 and TRBJ1-1, with D unresolved. The CDR3 contains 13 residues. V was clipped by 7 bases and J by 0 bases, with 9 bases between them. Germline CDR1 is MNHEY and CDR2 is SVGAGI. This CDR3 reads CASNLGMNTEAFF. For the CDR3, the DNA is TGTGCCAGCAACCTCGGGATGAACACTGAAGCTTTCTTT.

The V gene is TRBV15, the J gene TRBJ2-1; 9 bases are a match to TRBD1. The V and J ends lost 1 base and 5 bases, in that order; junction bases with no gene match: 9. The CDR3 contains 17 residues. Germline values: CDR1 LNHNV, CDR2 YYDKDF (reference sequence). In DNA, the CDR3 is TGTGCCACCAGCAGAGCACCCCGGGACAGGGTGAACAATGAGCAGTTCTTC. This translates into CATSRAPRDRVNNEQFF.

The chain carries TRBV19 and TRBJ1-1; perhaps TRBD1 as D (6 bases). With 4 bases removed from V and 4 bases from J, the gap between germline ends came to 13 bases. The CDR3 runs to 14 residues. Germline CDR1 LNHDA, CDR2 SQIVND (reference sequence). CDR3 region: CASSTVRGVTEAFF. CDR3 nucleotides: TGTGCCAGTAGTACTGTCAGGGGCGTCACTGAAGCTTTCTTT.

The chain uses TRBV28 and TRBJ2-7, with 7 bases that match TRBD2. This CDR3 is built from 12 residues. With 5 bases clipped from V and 6 bases from J, the junction kept 4 bases outside the gene matches. Germline V lookup: CDR1 MDHEN, CDR2 SYDVKM. CDR3 bases: TGTGCCAGCAGTCTTCGCGGGAGCGAGCAGTACTTC. Its protein is CASSLRGSEQYF.

The rearrangement links TRBV28 to TRBJ1-5; D perhaps matches TRBD1 (5 bases). The CDR3 has 14 residues. Per the germline V gene, CDR1 is MDHEN and CDR2 is SYDVKM. V shed 1 base and J shed 7 bases, with 11 bases lying between them. The CDR3 region is CASSLYQGSQPQHF. The CDR3 coding sequence is TGTGCCAGCAGTTTATACCAGGGTTCCCAGCCCCAGCATTTT.

The chain carries TRBV29-1 and TRBJ2-3, with 9 bases matching TRBD2. CDR1 is SQVTM and CDR2 is ANQGSEA in the germline V gene. V gave up 5 bases and J gave up 3 bases; unmatched junction bases: 9. The CDR3 has 15 residues. For the CDR3, the DNA is TGCAGCGTTCTAACGCGACTAGCGGCTACAGATACGCAGTATTTT. Protein product: CSVLTRLAATDTQYF.

The V gene is TRBV30, the J gene TRBJ1-5, with no clear D. Looked up from germline, CDR1 is GTSNPN and CDR2 is SVGIG (reference sequence). V shed 5 bases and J shed 3 bases, with 11 bases lying between them. There are 13 residues in the CDR3. In DNA, the CDR3 is TGTGCCTGGGGTTGGGCCACCAATCAGCCCCAGCATTTT. Its translation: CAWGWATNQPQHF.

The chain combines TRBV6-4 with TRBJ2-1, with 7 bases lining up with TRBD2. V lost 4 bases to trimming and J lost 6 bases; unmatched junction nucleotides: 6. The CDR3 has 14 residues. Germline-derived CDR1 and CDR2 are MRHNA and SNTAGT. The DNA for the CDR3 is TGTGCCAGCAGTGCGGGAGGTGGTGGCAATGAGCAGTTCTTC. This sequence encodes CASSAGGGGNEQFF.

The CDR3 protein is CASRLTVTYTEAFF. The CDR3 bases are TGTGCCAGCAGGCTGACAGTGACTTACACTGAAGCTTTCTTT. This chain uses TRBV2 with TRBJ1-1; maybe TRBD1 (5 bases). Trimming removed 6 bases at V and 3 bases at J, with 14 bases between. Germline CDR1 and CDR2: SNHLY and FYNNEI. CDR3 length: 14 residues.

The chain carries TRBV5-1 and TRBJ2-6; maybe TRBD1 (6 bases). Germline assignment: CDR1 SGHRS and CDR2 YFSETQ. The CDR3 is 15 residues long. The V and J ends lost 0 bases and 2 bases respectively, with 6 bases between them. The CDR3 bases are TGCGCCAGCAGCTTGGCAGGGGCTGGGGCCAACGTCCTGACTTTC. Encoded protein: CASSLAGAGANVLTF. The variable domain in full, completed from reference TRBV5-1 and TRBJ2-6, reads KAGVTQTPRYLIKTRGQQVTLSCSPISGHRSVSWYQQTPGQGLQFLFEYFSETQRNKGNFPGRFSGRQFSNSRSEMNVSTLELGDSALYLCASSLAGAGANVLTFGAGSRLTVL.

The gene calls are TRBV5-1 and TRBJ2-7; D call uncertain. The CDR3 contains 12 residues. Germline CDR1 SGHRS, CDR2 YFSETQ. The V gene lost 4 bases and the J gene lost 5 bases, with 10 bases spanning the gap. The CDR3 nucleotides read TGCGCCAGCAGCCGAAGTTCAGACGAGCAGTACTTC. Translated: CASSRSSDEQYF. The whole variable domain, filled in from reference TRBV5-1 and TRBJ2-7, reads KAGVTQTPRYLIKTRGQQVTLSCSPISGHRSVSWYQQTPGQGLQFLFEYFSETQRNKGNFPGRFSGRQFSNSRSEMNVSTLELGDSALYLCASSRSSDEQYFGPGTRLTVT.